One and the same sample provided the 16 T cell receptor beta chains below, sequenced in a study of blood T cell repertoires in COVID-19. Profiling relied on immunoSEQ multiplex PCR, and the TCRdb table lists in-frame clones only, not all of them. In the table there are roughly 130,000 clones, about four fifths of which are singletons. The sequenced sample was peripheral blood. All receptors derive from a woman aged 50 to 60 with acute or convalescent COVID-19.

This chain connects TRBV19 to TRBJ1-5; no definite D call. This CDR3 comprises 15 residues. Germline CDR1 LNHDA, CDR2 SQIVND (reference sequence). V was shortened by 4 bases and J by 4 bases, with 14 bases between the two germline ends. The CDR3 nucleotides are TGTGCCAGTAGTACGGTCGTATCAGGAAATCAGCCCCAGCATTTT. Translated, it gives CASSTVVSGNQPQHF.

The J gene is TRBJ2-4, the V gene TRBV29-1; 7 nucleotides align to TRBD2. V shed 7 bases, J shed 1 base, and the junction held 4 bases outside the gene matches. Germline CDR1 is SQVTM and CDR2 is ANQGSEA. The CDR3 is made up of 13 amino acids. CDR3 coding DNA: TGCAGCGCCGTCGGGGGGGCCAAAAACATTCAGTACTTC. This encodes CSAVGGAKNIQYF.

The chain is built from TRBV5-1 and TRBJ1-2; 7 bases are shared with TRBD1. After removal of 0 bases from V and 6 bases from J, the junction contained 5 bases not matched to a gene. The germline V gene has CDR1 SGHRS and CDR2 YFSETQ. The CDR3 is made up of 14 amino acids. The CDR3 reads CASSLDGQGDGYTF. The CDR3 DNA follows: TGCGCCAGCAGCTTGGACGGGCAGGGGGATGGCTACACCTTC. The full variable domain, rest sourced from reference TRBV5-1 and TRBJ1-2, is KAGVTQTPRYLIKTRGQQVTLSCSPISGHRSVSWYQQTPGQGLQFLFEYFSETQRNKGNFPGRFSGRQFSNSRSEMNVSTLELGDSALYLCASSLDGQGDGYTFGSGTRLTVV.

The chain recombines TRBV5-1 with TRBJ2-1; D might be TRBD2 (6 bases). The CDR3 covers 17 residues. The germline V gene encodes CDR1 SGHRS and CDR2 YFSETQ. Trimming pared 0 bases from V and 12 bases from J, leaving 25 bases between. CDR3 amino acids: CASSLAGPSDAASVQFF. The CDR3 DNA reads as TGCGCCAGCAGCTTGGCCGGCCCTAGCGACGCCGCCAGTGTGCAGTTCTTC.

This clone was seen just once. This rearrangement joins TRBV12-5 to TRBJ1-4; D unresolved. Germline CDR1 is LGHNT and CDR2 is FRNRAP. The length of the CDR3 is 14 residues. V dropped 3 bases and J dropped 8 bases, with 13 bases sitting between them. The CDR3 protein is CASGFNGLREKLFF. The CDR3 nucleotides are TGTGCTAGTGGTTTTAACGGGTTGAGGGAAAAACTGTTTTTT.

The chain combines TRBV5-1 with TRBJ1-5, with 9 nucleotides matching TRBD1. The CDR3 consists of 16 residues. Trimming removed 4 bases from V and 6 bases from J; junction bases left unmatched: 11. Germline V gives CDR1 SGHRS, CDR2 YFSETQ. CDR3: CASSATGTGFLQPQHF. Written as DNA, the CDR3 is TGCGCCAGCAGCGCGACCGGGACAGGGTTTCTTCAGCCCCAGCATTTT.

J is TRBJ1-1 and V is TRBV19, with D hard to call. With 5 bases removed from V and 3 bases from J, the gap between germline ends came to 10 bases. CDR3 size: 13 residues. Germline-derived CDR1 and CDR2 are LNHDA and SQIVND (reference sequence). CDR3 DNA sequence: TGTGCCAGTAGTGCAAAGAGGGACACTGAAGCTTTCTTT. This codes for CASSAKRDTEAFF.

This chain connects TRBV28 to TRBJ1-6; possible D gene TRBD1, 5 bases. Germline V gene sequence: CDR1 MDHEN, CDR2 SYDVKM. The CDR3 extends over 13 amino acids. Between the trimmed V and J ends, which lost 8 bases and 8 bases, there was a span of 13 bases. The CDR3: CASLGGIDSPLHF. CDR3 sequence (DNA): TGTGCCAGCTTGGGGGGGATTGATTCACCCCTCCACTTT.

The rearrangement links TRBV6-5 to TRBJ1-1, with 7 bases matching TRBD1. Germline trimming cut 5 bases from V and 0 bases from J; bases unmatched to any gene: 3. Germline V CDR1 and CDR2: MNHEY, SVGAGI. The CDR3 is 14 amino acids. The CDR3 is CASSQDRLNTEAFF. CDR3 DNA: TGTGCCAGCAGTCAGGACAGGCTGAACACTGAAGCTTTCTTT.

The V and J genes are TRBV27 and TRBJ1-4; 7 nucleotides align to TRBD1. V lost 7 bases to trimming and J lost 8 bases; unmatched junction nucleotides: 22. The CDR3 has 18 amino acids. Germline assignment: CDR1 MNHEY and CDR2 SMNVEV (reference sequence). CDR3 loop: CASINSARDSVNSEKLFF. In DNA, the CDR3 is TGTGCCAGCATCAATTCTGCTCGGGACAGCGTGAACTCGGAAAAACTGTTTTTT.

The chain uses TRBV28 and TRBJ2-7; D gene uncertain. The V end lost 4 bases, the J end lost 2 bases, and 12 bases lay between the germline ends. The CDR3 is 14 amino acids. Germline CDR1 MDHEN, CDR2 SYDVKM. This chain's CDR3 is CASSSPGPTYEQYF. The CDR3 DNA follows: TGTGCCAGCAGTTCTCCAGGTCCGACCTACGAGCAGTACTTC.

J is TRBJ2-1 and V is TRBV6-6, with D possibly TRBD1 on 5 matching bases. V dropped 4 bases and J dropped 0 bases, with 13 bases sitting between them. CDR3 size: 16 residues. CDR1 and CDR2 from the germline V gene are MNHNY and SVGAGI (reference sequence). The CDR3, as DNA: TGTGCCAGCAGTTCAACTTTTGACAGCTCCTACAATGAGCAGTTCTTC. Protein product: CASSSTFDSSYNEQFF.

The genes are TRBV29-1 and TRBJ1-4; D not resolved. V shed 7 bases and J shed 6 bases, with 12 bases lying between them. The germline CDR1 and CDR2 sequences are SQVTM and ANQGSEA. This CDR3 is built from 12 residues. This CDR3 is CSAGNRYEKLFF. CDR3 DNA: TGCAGCGCGGGTAACCGGTATGAAAAACTGTTTTTT.

This chain joins TRBV18 and TRBJ2-5, with no clear D. Trimming left V 2 bases short and J 4 bases short, with 8 bases between. The CDR3 has 13 amino acids. The germline CDR1 and CDR2 sequences are KGHSH and LQKENI. CDR3 region: CASSPGSPETQYF. CDR3 nucleotides: TGTGCCAGCTCACCAGGCTCCCCAGAGACCCAGTACTTC.

In its sample, this clone was seen a few times. V is TRBV10-3 and J is TRBJ1-6; 8 bases align to TRBD1. CDR3 length: 15 residues. CDR1 and CDR2 (germline): ENHRY, SYGVKD. After removal of 6 bases from V and 7 bases from J, the junction contained 8 bases not matched to a gene. This CDR3 reads CAIRVGTGENSPLHF. The CDR3 DNA sequence: TGTGCCATCAGAGTCGGGACAGGCGAGAATTCACCCCTCCACTTT.

The chain couples TRBV6-5 to TRBJ2-7; D is unclear. The length of the CDR3 is 12 residues. The germline gives CDR1 MNHEY, CDR2 SVGAGI. Trimming stripped 5 bases from V and 0 bases from J, with 5 bases between. CDR3 nucleotide sequence: TGTGCCAGCAGTAGCCCCTCCTACGAGCAGTACTTC. It codes for CASSSPSYEQYF.